This TCR beta chain was sequenced during a study of T cell responses to AZD1222 COVID-19 vaccine. The protocol was immunoSEQ multiplex PCR, while the TCRdb copy is restricted to in-frame clones and leaves out a portion. Of 110,000 to 150,000 clones in the sample, roughly 93% were seen once. Only a few counts were recorded for this clone. Trimming took off 4 bases at V and 1 base at J, with 8 bases between the two ends. This CDR3 region has 14 residues. Germline assignment: CDR1 MGHRA and CDR2 YSYEKL. This sample comprised peripheral blood, obtained 28 days after the second AZD1222 dose. The origin of this receptor is an adult who received the AZD1222 COVID-19 vaccine. The chain has TRBV4-1 and TRBJ1-3; unclear D gene. CDR3 DNA: TGCGCCAGCAGCCCTGTGGGGTCTGGAAACACCATATATTTT. Amino acids: CASSPVGSGNTIYF.